Shown below are 2 T cell receptor beta chains from a single sample sequenced in a study of blood T cells in healthy people across ages. Combining a sample-barcoded 5' primer with a J-beta primer mix, a second PCR ran for roughly 6 to 11 cycles. MiXCR, run by TCRdb on the 5' RACE reads, gives a single entry per CDR3 protein. Here the sample spans fewer than 750,000 distinct CDR3 sequences, 52% being singletons. What was sequenced was blood. Receptors were obtained from a woman aged 80 or older in good health.

For this clonotype: One base away lies a much larger clone, so this may be a sequencing read error. V gene TRBV2 combines with J gene TRBJ2-1, with 9 bases identical to TRBD2. The CDR3 runs to 15 residues. CDR1 is SNHLY, CDR2 FYNNEI, per germline. The CDR3 spells CASTRRGGSYNGQFF. The CDR3 DNA follows: TGTGCCAGCACGAGGCGGGGGGGCTCCTACAATGGGCAGTTCTTC.

This chain uses TRBV28 with TRBJ2-3, with 8 bases aligning to TRBD2. This CDR3 region has 14 residues. The germline V gene has CDR1 MDHEN and CDR2 SYDVKM. V shed 3 bases and J 5 bases; nucleotides not matched to a gene: 4. The CDR3 DNA is TGTGCCAGCAGTTTCGGGGGGGAGCAAGATACGCAGTATTTT. Translating gives CASSFGGEQDTQYF.